This is a list of T cell receptor beta chains from one sample in a study of cytomegalovirus exposure and HLA in healthy donors. Here immunoSEQ multiplex PCR was the method, and the copy in TCRdb shows in-frame clones only, minus some. The sample comprises about 120,000 clones, about three quarters of which are singletons, and approximately 1.3% rests with the top ten. Sequenced: PBMCs. The receptors were sampled from a female donor in good health and CMV-seronegative. Both conserved end residues are part of each CDR3. D genes are given only for firm matches. The listing skips clone size in some rows; elsewhere it reads once, few, many or a size class.

v_call,j_call,d_call,cdr3_length,clone_size,cdr3_nt,cdr3_aa
TRBV6-5,TRBJ2-3,TRBD2,16,NA,TGTGCCAGCAGCTACACTAGCGGCACTAGCACAGATACGCAGTATTTT,CASSYTSGTSTDTQYF
TRBV5-1,TRBJ1-1,TRBD1,15,NA,TGCGCCAGCAGCCAGAGGGGGCTTGGGAACACTGAAGCTTTCTTT,CASSQRGLGNTEAFF
TRBV18,TRBJ1-1,NA,13,NA,TGTGCCAGCACAGACATATTGAACACTGAAGCTTTCTTT,CASTDILNTEAFF
TRBV28,TRBJ2-2,TRBD1,13,NA,TGTGCCAGCAAACAGGGGCACACCGGGGAGCTGTTTTTT,CASKQGHTGELFF
TRBV2,TRBJ1-1,TRBD1,18,few,TGTGCCAGCAGTGAAGCGCTTGGGACAGGGGAGGGGGACACTGAAGCTTTCTTT,CASSEALGTGEGDTEAFF
TRBV5-5,TRBJ1-1,NA,11,NA,TGTGCCAGCAGCTTGATAGGGGTTGCTTTCTTT,CASSLIGVAFF
TRBV19,TRBJ1-5,TRBD1,16,NA,TGTGCCAGTATTGTCGGGACAGGGGGCCACAATCAGCCCCAGCATTTT,CASIVGTGGHNQPQHF
TRBV9,TRBJ1-1,NA,14,NA,TGTGCCAGCAGCGTATCGGACACAAACACTGAAGCTTTCTTT,CASSVSDTNTEAFF
TRBV6-1,TRBJ1-1,NA,14,NA,TGTGCCAGCAGTGAAGTCGGGGGGAACACTGAAGCTTTCTTT,CASSEVGGNTEAFF
TRBV7-6,TRBJ1-3,NA,16,NA,TGTGCCAGCAGCCCACTTGCAGGGGACTCTGGAAACACCATATATTTT,CASSPLAGDSGNTIYF
TRBV19,TRBJ2-1,NA,13,NA,TGTGCCAGTAGTAGAAACAGCTACAATGAGCAGTTCTTC,CASSRNSYNEQFF
TRBV18,TRBJ2-5,NA,15,NA,TGTGCCAGCTCCCCGGAGGGGGGACTACAAGAGACCCAGTACTTC,CASSPEGGLQETQYF
TRBV11-1,TRBJ2-1,TRBD1,13,once,TGTGCCAGCAGCCTTACCCGGGACAGGAGCAGATTCTTC,CASSLTRDRSRFF
TRBV5-5,TRBJ2-1,NA,15,NA,TGTGCCAGCAGCCAAGGACAGAGAATTTACAATGAGCAGTTCTTC,CASSQGQRIYNEQFF
TRBV11-2,TRBJ2-1,NA,15,NA,TGTGCCAGCAGCTCTTGGAGGGCGGCCTACAATGAGCAGTTCTTC,CASSSWRAAYNEQFF
TRBV7-8,TRBJ1-1,NA,18,once,TGTGCCAGCAGCCCTAAAAGTGGACTACAGCGCATGAACACTGAAGCTTTCTTT,CASSPKSGLQRMNTEAFF